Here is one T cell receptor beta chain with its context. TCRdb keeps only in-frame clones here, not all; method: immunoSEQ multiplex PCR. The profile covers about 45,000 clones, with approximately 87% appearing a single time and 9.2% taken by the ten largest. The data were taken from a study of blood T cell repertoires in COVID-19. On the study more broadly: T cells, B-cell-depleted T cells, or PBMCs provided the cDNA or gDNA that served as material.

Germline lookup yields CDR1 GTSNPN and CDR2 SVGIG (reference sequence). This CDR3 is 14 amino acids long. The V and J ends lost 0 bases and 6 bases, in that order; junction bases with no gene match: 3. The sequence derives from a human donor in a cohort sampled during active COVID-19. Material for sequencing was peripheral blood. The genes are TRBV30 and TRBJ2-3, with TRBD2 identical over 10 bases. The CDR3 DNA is TGTGCCTGGAGTGTGAGTAGCGGGGGGGATACGCAGTATTTT. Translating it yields CAWSVSSGGDTQYF.